A selection of T cell receptor beta chains follows, all from one sample in a study of PD-1 blockade in classical Hodgkin lymphoma. The repertoire was sequenced with immunoSEQ multiplex PCR; TCRdb's copy has only in-frame clones and lacks some. Among approximately 21,000 clones listed, approximately 90% were seen once. Sequencing was performed on CD4+ T cells from blood. The receptors stem from a human donor with classical Hodgkin lymphoma. Each CDR3 is given with its conserved first and last residue. The D gene is left open where the match is weak. Size is omitted from some rows. Given values are once, few, many or a class for expanded clones.

v_gene: TRBV5-4; d_gene: TRBD2; j_gene: TRBJ2-7; abundance: -; CDR3nt: TGTGCCAGCAGCCGGACTAGCGGGAGCTACGAGCAGTACTTC; CDR3aa: CASSRTSGSYEQYF
v_gene: TRBV28; d_gene: TRBD1; j_gene: TRBJ2-3; abundance: -; CDR3nt: TGTGCCAGCAGTTTCGCGACAGGGCGCACAGATACGCAGTATTTT; CDR3aa: CASSFATGRTDTQYF
v_gene: TRBV30; d_gene: TRBD1; j_gene: TRBJ1-4; abundance: -; CDR3nt: TGTGCCTGGAGGGACAGGGTGGTAGGCGAAAAACTGTTTTTT; CDR3aa: CAWRDRVVGEKLFF
v_gene: TRBV27; d_gene: -; j_gene: TRBJ2-3; abundance: -; CDR3nt: TGTGCCAGCAGTTTAGTGGCCACAGATACGCAGTATTTT; CDR3aa: CASSLVATDTQYF
v_gene: TRBV18; d_gene: -; j_gene: TRBJ2-1; abundance: -; CDR3nt: TGTGCCAGCTCCGACGCTGGGGGCTCCTACAATGAGCAGTTCTTC; CDR3aa: CASSDAGGSYNEQFF
v_gene: TRBV6-1; d_gene: -; j_gene: TRBJ2-6; abundance: once; CDR3nt: TGTGCCAGCAGTGTTCAGGTCTCTGGGGCCAACGTCCTGACTTTC; CDR3aa: CASSVQVSGANVLTF
v_gene: TRBV5-1; d_gene: TRBD1; j_gene: TRBJ1-1; abundance: -; CDR3nt: TGCGCCAGCAGCTGGGACAGGGATGGGACTGAAGCTTTCTTT; CDR3aa: CASSWDRDGTEAFF
v_gene: TRBV7-3; d_gene: -; j_gene: TRBJ2-4; abundance: -; CDR3nt: TGTGCCAGCAGCTTATATCGGCCAGGGGTATCGAGCATTCAGTACTTC; CDR3aa: CASSLYRPGVSSIQYF
v_gene: TRBV7-6; d_gene: TRBD1; j_gene: TRBJ2-3; abundance: -; CDR3nt: TGTGCCAGCACCCTCTCAGGGGGTCAGGATACGCAGTATTTT; CDR3aa: CASTLSGGQDTQYF
v_gene: TRBV5-1; d_gene: -; j_gene: TRBJ1-1; abundance: once; CDR3nt: TGCGCCAGCAGCCCCGGGAAGGGCAACACTGAAGCTTTCTTT; CDR3aa: CASSPGKGNTEAFF
v_gene: TRBV30; d_gene: -; j_gene: TRBJ2-2; abundance: -; CDR3nt: TGTGCCTGGAGCCGTAGGGGTACCGGGGAGCTGTTTTTT; CDR3aa: CAWSRRGTGELFF
v_gene: TRBV19; d_gene: -; j_gene: TRBJ2-1; abundance: -; CDR3nt: TGTGCCAGTAGTTCCCTCGGCAATGAGCAGTTCTTC; CDR3aa: CASSSLGNEQFF
v_gene: TRBV6-1; d_gene: -; j_gene: TRBJ1-1; abundance: -; CDR3nt: TGTGCCAGCAGGCCCTTGGCGAACACTGAAGCTTTCTTT; CDR3aa: CASRPLANTEAFF
v_gene: TRBV19; d_gene: -; j_gene: TRBJ1-2; abundance: -; CDR3nt: TGTGCCAGTAGTCCCGGGTTCTATGGCTACACCTTC; CDR3aa: CASSPGFYGYTF
v_gene: TRBV11-2; d_gene: -; j_gene: TRBJ2-6; abundance: once; CDR3nt: TGTGCCAGCAGCTTACTAGGGATAAGCTCTGGGGCCAACGTCCTGACTTTC; CDR3aa: CASSLLGISSGANVLTF
v_gene: TRBV28; d_gene: -; j_gene: TRBJ2-6; abundance: once; CDR3nt: TGTGCCAGCGCCCGCCCCGGGGCCAACGTCCTGACTTTC; CDR3aa: CASARPGANVLTF
v_gene: TRBV30; d_gene: -; j_gene: TRBJ1-1; abundance: once; CDR3nt: TGTGCCTGGAGTGTACCGGGGTACACTGAAGCTTTCTTT; CDR3aa: CAWSVPGYTEAFF
v_gene: TRBV7-6; d_gene: TRBD2; j_gene: TRBJ2-2; abundance: -; CDR3nt: TGTGCCAGCAGCTCGATCGGGACTAGCAATCCCGCCGGGGAGCTGTTTTTT; CDR3aa: CASSSIGTSNPAGELFF
v_gene: TRBV19; d_gene: -; j_gene: TRBJ2-1; abundance: -; CDR3nt: TGTGCCAGTACCCCTCGGTGGGTGAGTGGTGAGCAGTTCTTC; CDR3aa: CASTPRWVSGEQFF
v_gene: TRBV18; d_gene: -; j_gene: TRBJ2-3; abundance: -; CDR3nt: TGTGCCAGCTCACCACCGACGGGGCTGCCAGATACGCAGTATTTT; CDR3aa: CASSPPTGLPDTQYF
v_gene: TRBV11-2; d_gene: -; j_gene: TRBJ1-1; abundance: -; CDR3nt: TGTGCCAGCAGCTCAAAAAGGGGGGTGAACACTGAAGCTTTCTTT; CDR3aa: CASSSKRGVNTEAFF
v_gene: TRBV4-2; d_gene: TRBD2; j_gene: TRBJ2-3; abundance: -; CDR3nt: TGTGCCAGCAGCCTCGCCGGACTAGCGGACACAGATACGCAGTATTTT; CDR3aa: CASSLAGLADTDTQYF
v_gene: TRBV5-6; d_gene: -; j_gene: TRBJ2-1; abundance: -; CDR3nt: TGTGCCAGCAGCTTATGGGGCCCCTCCTACAATGAGCAGTTCTTC; CDR3aa: CASSLWGPSYNEQFF
v_gene: TRBV5-1; d_gene: TRBD2; j_gene: TRBJ2-7; abundance: -; CDR3nt: TGCGCCAGCAGCTTGAGTGGAACGGTGGCAGGACTAGCGGGAGTCTACGAGCAGTACTTC; CDR3aa: CASSLSGTVAGLAGVYEQYF
v_gene: TRBV6-1; d_gene: -; j_gene: TRBJ1-2; abundance: -; CDR3nt: TGTGCCAGCACCGAAGGTGGGGGGAACTATGGCTACACCTTC; CDR3aa: CASTEGGGNYGYTF
v_gene: TRBV5-1; d_gene: TRBD1; j_gene: TRBJ1-1; abundance: once; CDR3nt: TGCGCCAGCAGCGGGGACAGCCACGCTAAATTGTGGGGACAGGGCACTGAAGCTTTCTTT; CDR3aa: CASSGDSHAKLWGQGTEAFF
v_gene: TRBV5-8; d_gene: -; j_gene: TRBJ1-5; abundance: -; CDR3nt: TGTGCCAGCAGCTTGCTGGCACAGCCCCAGCATTTT; CDR3aa: CASSLLAQPQHF
v_gene: TRBV14; d_gene: -; j_gene: TRBJ1-1; abundance: -; CDR3nt: TGTGCCAGCAGCCCATTCTTGGGGGACACTGAAGCTTTCTTT; CDR3aa: CASSPFLGDTEAFF
v_gene: TRBV30; d_gene: TRBD1; j_gene: TRBJ1-3; abundance: -; CDR3nt: TGTGCCTGGTCGACAGGGGCTGGAAACACCATATATTTT; CDR3aa: CAWSTGAGNTIYF
v_gene: TRBV6-7; d_gene: -; j_gene: TRBJ2-3; abundance: -; CDR3nt: TGTGCCAGCAGTTATACGGGAGAGCAGGTTAGAGATACGCAGTATTTT; CDR3aa: CASSYTGEQVRDTQYF
v_gene: TRBV4-1; d_gene: -; j_gene: TRBJ1-5; abundance: few; CDR3nt: TGCGCCAGCAGCCAAGGAGGAGGCCATCAGCCCCAGCATTTT; CDR3aa: CASSQGGGHQPQHF
v_gene: TRBV2; d_gene: TRBD1; j_gene: TRBJ2-1; abundance: -; CDR3nt: TGTGCCAGCAGCCCGAGGACAGGGCTCTCCTACAATGAGCAGTTCTTC; CDR3aa: CASSPRTGLSYNEQFF
v_gene: TRBV6-4; d_gene: -; j_gene: TRBJ1-3; abundance: -; CDR3nt: TGTGCCAGCAGTTCCCATTTCCGGAACCACTCTGGAAACACCATATATTTT; CDR3aa: CASSSHFRNHSGNTIYF
v_gene: TRBV30; d_gene: -; j_gene: TRBJ1-2; abundance: once; CDR3nt: TGTGCCTGGAGGAGGGGAGGGAGGGATGGCTACACCTTC; CDR3aa: CAWRRGGRDGYTF
v_gene: TRBV7-2; d_gene: TRBD2; j_gene: TRBJ2-1; abundance: -; CDR3nt: TGTGCCAGCAGCTTAAGGGCGGGAGGGACTTATTACTCCTACAATGAGCAGTTCTTC; CDR3aa: CASSLRAGGTYYSYNEQFF
v_gene: TRBV5-1; d_gene: -; j_gene: TRBJ2-3; abundance: -; CDR3nt: TGCGCCAGCAGCAGTATTAGTCACACAGATACGCAGTATTTT; CDR3aa: CASSSISHTDTQYF
v_gene: TRBV27; d_gene: TRBD1; j_gene: TRBJ2-3; abundance: -; CDR3nt: TGTGCCAGCAGAGAGACAGGGTTTAGCACAGATACGCAGTATTTT; CDR3aa: CASRETGFSTDTQYF
v_gene: TRBV7-8; d_gene: -; j_gene: TRBJ1-2; abundance: -; CDR3nt: TGTGCCAGCAGCACCCTGGCCGCTACGTATGGCTACACCTTC; CDR3aa: CASSTLAATYGYTF
v_gene: TRBV2; d_gene: TRBD1; j_gene: TRBJ2-7; abundance: -; CDR3nt: TGTGCCAGCAGTGAAGCAGGGACAGGACCCGAGCAGTACTTC; CDR3aa: CASSEAGTGPEQYF
v_gene: TRBV4-1; d_gene: -; j_gene: TRBJ2-1; abundance: -; CDR3nt: TGCGCCAGCAGCCAACGCCTTCCCTACAATGAGCAGTTCTTC; CDR3aa: CASSQRLPYNEQFF
v_gene: TRBV2; d_gene: TRBD2; j_gene: TRBJ2-3; abundance: -; CDR3nt: TGTGCCAGCAGTGGCGAATTGGGACTAGGAAGCACAGATACGCAGTATTTT; CDR3aa: CASSGELGLGSTDTQYF
v_gene: TRBV6-6; d_gene: TRBD2; j_gene: TRBJ2-1; abundance: -; CDR3nt: TGTGCCAGCAGCCCTAGACTAGCGGGAGAGGCCAAGCAGTTCTTC; CDR3aa: CASSPRLAGEAKQFF
v_gene: TRBV6-1; d_gene: TRBD2; j_gene: TRBJ2-5; abundance: -; CDR3nt: TGTGCCAGCACTAGCGGAGAGACCCAGTACTTC; CDR3aa: CASTSGETQYF
v_gene: TRBV5-5; d_gene: TRBD1; j_gene: TRBJ1-4; abundance: once; CDR3nt: TGTGCCAGCAGTGAAGCACCGGGACAGGGTGAAAAACTGTTTTTT; CDR3aa: CASSEAPGQGEKLFF
v_gene: TRBV19; d_gene: -; j_gene: TRBJ1-1; abundance: -; CDR3nt: TGTGCCAGTAGTAGTGGTTTTGGTAAGTCTTTCTTT; CDR3aa: CASSSGFGKSFF